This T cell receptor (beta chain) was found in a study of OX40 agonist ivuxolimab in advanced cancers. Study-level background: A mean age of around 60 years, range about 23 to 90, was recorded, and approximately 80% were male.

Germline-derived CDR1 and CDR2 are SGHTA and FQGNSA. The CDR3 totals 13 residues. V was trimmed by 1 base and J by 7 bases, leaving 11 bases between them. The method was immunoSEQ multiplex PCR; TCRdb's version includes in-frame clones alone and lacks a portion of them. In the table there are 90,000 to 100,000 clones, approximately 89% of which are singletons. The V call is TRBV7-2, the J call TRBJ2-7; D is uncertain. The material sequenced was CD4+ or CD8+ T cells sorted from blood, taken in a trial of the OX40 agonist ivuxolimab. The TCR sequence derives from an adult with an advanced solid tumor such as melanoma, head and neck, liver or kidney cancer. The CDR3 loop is CASSLEPPGEQYF. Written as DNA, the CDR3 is TGTGCCAGCAGCTTAGAACCACCGGGTGAGCAGTACTTC.